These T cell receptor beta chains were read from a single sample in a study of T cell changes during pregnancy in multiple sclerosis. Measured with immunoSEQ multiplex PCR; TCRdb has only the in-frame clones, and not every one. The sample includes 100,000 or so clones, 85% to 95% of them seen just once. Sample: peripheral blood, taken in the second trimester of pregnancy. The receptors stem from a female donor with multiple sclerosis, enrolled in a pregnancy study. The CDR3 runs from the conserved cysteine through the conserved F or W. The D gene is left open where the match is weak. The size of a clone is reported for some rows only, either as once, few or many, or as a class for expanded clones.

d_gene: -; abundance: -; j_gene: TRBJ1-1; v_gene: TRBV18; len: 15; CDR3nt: TGTGCCAGCTCACCCGCCGACAGGACATGGACTGAAGCTTTCTTT; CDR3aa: CASSPADRTWTEAFF
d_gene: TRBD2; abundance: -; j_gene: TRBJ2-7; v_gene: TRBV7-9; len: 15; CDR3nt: TGTGCCAGCAGCCCCTTGGGGGGAGGGAGCTACGAGCAGTACTTC; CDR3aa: CASSPLGGGSYEQYF
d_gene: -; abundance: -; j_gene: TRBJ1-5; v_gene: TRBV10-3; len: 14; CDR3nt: TGTGCCATCAGTGAAGGGGGAGGCAATCAGCCCCAGCATTTT; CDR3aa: CAISEGGGNQPQHF
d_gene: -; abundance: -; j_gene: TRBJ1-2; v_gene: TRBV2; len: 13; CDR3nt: TGTGCCAGCAGTATTGGACAGTTCTATGGCTACACCTTC; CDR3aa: CASSIGQFYGYTF
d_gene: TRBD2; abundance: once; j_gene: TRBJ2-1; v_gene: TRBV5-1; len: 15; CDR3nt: TGCGCCAGCAGCTTAGAAGCGGGAGCCGCGGGGGAGCAGTTCTTC; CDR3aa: CASSLEAGAAGEQFF
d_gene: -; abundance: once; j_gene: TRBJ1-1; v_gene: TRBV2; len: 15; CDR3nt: TGTGCCAGCAGTGAAGTGGACTTGGGGTACACTGAAGCTTTCTTT; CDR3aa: CASSEVDLGYTEAFF
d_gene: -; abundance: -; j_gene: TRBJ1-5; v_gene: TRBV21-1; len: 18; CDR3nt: TGTGCCAGCAGCAAAGCCCGCGTCCCGGGGGGACCTTGTCAGCCCCAGCATTTT; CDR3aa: CASSKARVPGGPCQPQHF
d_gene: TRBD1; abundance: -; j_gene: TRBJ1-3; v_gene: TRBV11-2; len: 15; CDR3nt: TGTGCCAGCAGCTCCTACAGGGGGACTGGAAACACCATATATTTT; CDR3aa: CASSSYRGTGNTIYF
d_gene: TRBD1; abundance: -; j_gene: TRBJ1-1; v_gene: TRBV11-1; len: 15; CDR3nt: TGTGCCAGCAGCTTGACAGGGATCTCGAACACTGAAGCTTTCTTT; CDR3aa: CASSLTGISNTEAFF
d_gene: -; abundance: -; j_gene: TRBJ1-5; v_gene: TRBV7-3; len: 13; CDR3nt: TGTGCCAGCAGCTTAGATCCAGGGCAGCCCCAGCATTTT; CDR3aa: CASSLDPGQPQHF
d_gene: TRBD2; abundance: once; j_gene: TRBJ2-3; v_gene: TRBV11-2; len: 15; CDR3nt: TGTGCCAGCAGCTTAGAGCGGGGGAACACAGATACGCAGTATTTT; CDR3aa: CASSLERGNTDTQYF
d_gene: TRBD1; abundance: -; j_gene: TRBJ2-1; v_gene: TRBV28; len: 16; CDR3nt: TGTGCCAGCAGAGCGCAAAAGACAGGGGGTTTCAATGAGCAGTTCTTC; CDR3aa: CASRAQKTGGFNEQFF
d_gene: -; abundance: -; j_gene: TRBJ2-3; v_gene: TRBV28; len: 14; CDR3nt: TGTGCCAGCAGTTTAGCAGCGGCCACAGATACGCAGTATTTT; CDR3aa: CASSLAAATDTQYF
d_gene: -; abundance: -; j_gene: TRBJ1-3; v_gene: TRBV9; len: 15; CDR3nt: TGTGCCAGCACGCCCGGGGAGGGGCCTGGAAACACCATATATTTT; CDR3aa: CASTPGEGPGNTIYF
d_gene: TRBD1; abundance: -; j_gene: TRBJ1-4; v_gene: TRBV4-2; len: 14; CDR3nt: TGTGCCAGCTCTATTTCAGGGGGCCACGAAAAACTGTTTTTT; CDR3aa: CASSISGGHEKLFF
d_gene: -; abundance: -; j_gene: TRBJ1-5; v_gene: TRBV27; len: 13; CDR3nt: TGTGCCAGCAGAGGTAACAGAAATCAGCCCCAGCATTTT; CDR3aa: CASRGNRNQPQHF
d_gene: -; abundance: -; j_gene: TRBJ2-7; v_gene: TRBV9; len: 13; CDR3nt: TGTGCCAGCAGCGAAGGACTGTCCTACGAGCAGTACTTC; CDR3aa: CASSEGLSYEQYF
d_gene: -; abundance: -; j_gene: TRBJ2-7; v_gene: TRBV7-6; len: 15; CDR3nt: TGTGCCAGCAGCCCCGGACTTACCTTCTCCTACGAGCAGTACTTC; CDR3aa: CASSPGLTFSYEQYF
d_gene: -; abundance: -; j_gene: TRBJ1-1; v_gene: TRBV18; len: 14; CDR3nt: TGTGCCAGCTCACCTCGGGGGGGAAGCACTGAAGCTTTCTTT; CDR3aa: CASSPRGGSTEAFF
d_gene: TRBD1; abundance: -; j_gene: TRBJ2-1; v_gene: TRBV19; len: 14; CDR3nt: TGTGCCAGCCAAGGACAGGGGACTGGTGATGAGCAGTTCTTC; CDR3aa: CASQGQGTGDEQFF
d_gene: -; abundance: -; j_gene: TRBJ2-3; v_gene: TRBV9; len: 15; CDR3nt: TGTGCCAGCAGCGTGAGAAGCGGGAGCACAGATACGCAGTATTTT; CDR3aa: CASSVRSGSTDTQYF
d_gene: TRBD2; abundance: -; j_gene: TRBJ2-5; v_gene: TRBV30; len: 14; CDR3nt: TGTGCCTGGGTCCTAGCGGGGGGACAAGAGACCCAGTACTTC; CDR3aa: CAWVLAGGQETQYF
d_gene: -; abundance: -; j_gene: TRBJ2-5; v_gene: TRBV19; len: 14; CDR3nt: TGTGCCAGTAGTATCTATCAGGGAGGAGAGACCCAGTACTTC; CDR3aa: CASSIYQGGETQYF
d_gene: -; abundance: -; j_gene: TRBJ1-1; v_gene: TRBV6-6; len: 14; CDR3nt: TGTGCCAGCAGTCACCCGGCACGGGACACTGAAGCTTTCTTT; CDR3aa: CASSHPARDTEAFF
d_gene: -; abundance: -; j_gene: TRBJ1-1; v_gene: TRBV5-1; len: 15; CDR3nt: TGCGCCAGCAGCTTGGCGGGGGGGCGGGTCACTGAAGCTTTCTTT; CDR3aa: CASSLAGGRVTEAFF
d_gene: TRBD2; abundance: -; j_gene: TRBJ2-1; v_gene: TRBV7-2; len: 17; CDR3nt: TGTGCCAGCAGCTTAGCGGTCGGACTAGCGGGGAGGAATGAGCAGTTCTTC; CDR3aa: CASSLAVGLAGRNEQFF
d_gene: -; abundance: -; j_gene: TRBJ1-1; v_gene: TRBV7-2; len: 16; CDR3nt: TGTGCCAGCATCCCGGCGGGTCGGAGTGGGAACACTGAAGCTTTCTTT; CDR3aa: CASIPAGRSGNTEAFF
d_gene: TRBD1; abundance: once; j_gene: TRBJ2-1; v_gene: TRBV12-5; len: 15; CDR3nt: TGTGCTAGTGCCCAGGGACAGGGGGGGTACAATGAGCAGTTCTTC; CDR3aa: CASAQGQGGYNEQFF